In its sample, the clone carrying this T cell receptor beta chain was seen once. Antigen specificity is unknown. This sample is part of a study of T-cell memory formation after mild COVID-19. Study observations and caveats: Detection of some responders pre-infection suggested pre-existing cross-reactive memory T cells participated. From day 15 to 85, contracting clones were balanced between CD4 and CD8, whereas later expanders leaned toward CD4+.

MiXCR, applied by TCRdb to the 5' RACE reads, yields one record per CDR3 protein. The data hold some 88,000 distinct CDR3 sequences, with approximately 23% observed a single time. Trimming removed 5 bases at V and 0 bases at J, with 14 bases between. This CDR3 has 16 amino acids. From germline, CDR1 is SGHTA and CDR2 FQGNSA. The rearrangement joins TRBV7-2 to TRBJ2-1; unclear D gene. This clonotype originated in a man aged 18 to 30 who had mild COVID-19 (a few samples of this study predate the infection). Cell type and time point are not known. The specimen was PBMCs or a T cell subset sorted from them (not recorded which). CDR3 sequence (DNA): TGTGCCAGCAGCGCGTCGGCTGGGGACTCCTACAATGAGCAGTTCTTC. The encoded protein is CASSASAGDSYNEQFF.